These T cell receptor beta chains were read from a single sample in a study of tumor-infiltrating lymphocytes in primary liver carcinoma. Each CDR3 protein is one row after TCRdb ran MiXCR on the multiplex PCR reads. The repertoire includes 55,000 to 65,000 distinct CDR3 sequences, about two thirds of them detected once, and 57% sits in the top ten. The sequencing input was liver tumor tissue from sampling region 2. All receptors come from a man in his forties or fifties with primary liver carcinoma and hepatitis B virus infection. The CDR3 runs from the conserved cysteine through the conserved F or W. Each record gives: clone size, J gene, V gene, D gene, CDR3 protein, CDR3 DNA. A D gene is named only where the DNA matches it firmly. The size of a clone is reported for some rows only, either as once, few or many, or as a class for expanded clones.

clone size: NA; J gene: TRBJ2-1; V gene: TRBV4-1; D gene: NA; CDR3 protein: CASSPFGKNNNEQFF; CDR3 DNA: TGTGCCAGCAGCCCGTTCGGTAAGAACAACAATGAGCAGTTCTTC
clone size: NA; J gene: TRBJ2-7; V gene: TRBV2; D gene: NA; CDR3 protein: CASNEMGYEQYF; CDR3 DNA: TGTGCCAGCAATGAAATGGGCTACGAGCAGTACTTC
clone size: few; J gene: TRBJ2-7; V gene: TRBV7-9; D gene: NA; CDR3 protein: CASSTRGGTVYEQYF; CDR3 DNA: TGTGCCAGCAGCACAAGGGGGGGGACTGTCTACGAGCAGTACTTC
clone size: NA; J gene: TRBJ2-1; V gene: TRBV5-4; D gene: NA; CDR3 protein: CASNLGGGNNEQFF; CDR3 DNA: TGTGCCAGCAACCTTGGAGGCGGGAACAATGAGCAGTTCTTC
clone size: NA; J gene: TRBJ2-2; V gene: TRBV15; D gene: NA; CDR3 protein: CATGVLADTGKLFF; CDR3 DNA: TGTGCCACCGGGGTGTTAGCAGACACCGGGAAGCTGTTTTTT
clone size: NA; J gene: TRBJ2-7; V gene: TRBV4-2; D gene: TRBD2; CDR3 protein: CASSQNSPSSGRKCEQYF; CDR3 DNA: TGTGCCAGCAGCCAAAACTCCCCGAGTAGCGGGAGGAAATGCGAGCAGTACTTC
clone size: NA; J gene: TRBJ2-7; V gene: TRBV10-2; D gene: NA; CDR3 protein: CASSESTCRNEQYF; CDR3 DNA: TGCGCCAGCAGTGAGTCGACGTGTAGGAACGAGCAGTACTTC
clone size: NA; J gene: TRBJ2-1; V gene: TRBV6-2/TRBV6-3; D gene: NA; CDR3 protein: CASRTGQGEQFF; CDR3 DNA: TGTGCCAGCAGAACAGGGCAAGGTGAGCAGTTCTTC
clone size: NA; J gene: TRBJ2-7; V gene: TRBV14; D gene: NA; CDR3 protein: CASSQAGGSYEQYF; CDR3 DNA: TGTGCCAGCAGCCAAGCGGGTGGGAGCTACGAGCAATACTTC
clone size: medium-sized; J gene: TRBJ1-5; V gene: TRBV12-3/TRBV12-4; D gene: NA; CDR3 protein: CASSLDEGNQPQHF; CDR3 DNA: TGTGCCAGCAGTTTAGATGAGGGCAATCAGCCCCAGCATTTT
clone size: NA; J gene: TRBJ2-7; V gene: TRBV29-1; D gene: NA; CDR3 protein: CSVEDGRHDGQYF; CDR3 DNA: TGCAGCGTAGAAGATGGGCGCCACGACGGGCAGTACTTC
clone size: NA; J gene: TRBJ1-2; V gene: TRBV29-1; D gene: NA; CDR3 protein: CSLKANTPYGYTF; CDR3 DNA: TGCAGCCTTAAGGCGAACACGCCCTATGGCTACACCTTC
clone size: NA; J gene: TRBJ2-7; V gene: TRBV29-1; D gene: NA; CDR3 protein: CGAMISGTGTPYEQYF; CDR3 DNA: TGTGGCGCCATGATATCTGGGACCGGCACTCCCTACGAGCAGTACTTC
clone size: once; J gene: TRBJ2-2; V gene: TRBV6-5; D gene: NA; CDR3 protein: CTSSFGSGELFF; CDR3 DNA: TGTACCAGCAGTTTCGGAAGCGGGGAGCTGTTTTTT
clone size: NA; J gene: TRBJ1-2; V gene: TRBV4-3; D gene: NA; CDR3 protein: CASSPDLGFRNYGYTF; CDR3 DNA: TGCGCTAGCAGCCCAGATCTAGGATTCCGAAACTATGGCTACACCTTC
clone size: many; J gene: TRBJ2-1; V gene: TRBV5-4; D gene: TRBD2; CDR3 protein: CASSTGLAGANEQFF; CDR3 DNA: TGTGCCAGCAGCACGGGACTAGCGGGAGCCAATGAGCAGTTCTTC
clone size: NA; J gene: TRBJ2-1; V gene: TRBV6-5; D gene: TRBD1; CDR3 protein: CANSGQGINEQFF; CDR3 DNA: TGTGCCAACAGTGGACAGGGGATCAATGAGCAGTTCTTC
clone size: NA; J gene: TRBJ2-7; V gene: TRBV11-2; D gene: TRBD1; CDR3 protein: CASSLAQTGHEQDF; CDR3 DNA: TGTGCCAGCAGCTTAGCTCAGACAGGGCACGAGCAGGACTTC
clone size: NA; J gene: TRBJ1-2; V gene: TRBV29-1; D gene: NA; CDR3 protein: CCVWDPGHDYGYTF; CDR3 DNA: TGCTGCGTGTGGGACCCGGGCCATGACTATGGCTACACCTTC
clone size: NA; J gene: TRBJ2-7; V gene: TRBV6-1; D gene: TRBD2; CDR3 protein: CASSLTSCVFTYEQYF; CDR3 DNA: TGCGCCAGCAGTCTGACTAGCTGCGTCTTTACCTACGAGCAGTACTTC
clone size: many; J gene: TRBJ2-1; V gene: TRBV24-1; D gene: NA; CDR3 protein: CATSVNVGRTSNEQFF; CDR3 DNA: TGTGCCACCAGTGTCAACGTTGGTCGGACCTCTAATGAGCAGTTCTTC
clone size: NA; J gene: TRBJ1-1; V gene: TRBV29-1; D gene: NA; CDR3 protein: CSGTGHLNTEAFF; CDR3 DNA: TGCAGCGGGACGGGACACTTGAACACTGAAGCTTTCTTT
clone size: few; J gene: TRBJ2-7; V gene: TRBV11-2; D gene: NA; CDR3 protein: CASSLAVDEQYF; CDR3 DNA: TGTGCCAGCAGCTTAGCGGTCGACGAGCAGTACTTC
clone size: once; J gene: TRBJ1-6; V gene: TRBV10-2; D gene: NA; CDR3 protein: CASSESTVNLPLHF; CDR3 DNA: TGCGCCAGCAGTGAGTCCACTGTTAATTTACCCCTCCACTTT
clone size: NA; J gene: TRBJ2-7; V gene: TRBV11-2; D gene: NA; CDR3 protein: CAASAHREQYF; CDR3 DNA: TGTGCAGCTTCGGCCCACAGGGAGCAGTACTTC
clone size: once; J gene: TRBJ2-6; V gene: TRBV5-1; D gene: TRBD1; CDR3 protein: CASSLVGQGGGANFLTF; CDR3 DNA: TGCGCCAGCAGCTTGGTCGGACAGGGAGGTGGGGCCAACTTCCTGACTTTC
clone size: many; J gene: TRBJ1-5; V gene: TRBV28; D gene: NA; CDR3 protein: CASSLKGRQPQHF; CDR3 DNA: TGTGCCAGCAGTTTAAAGGGGAGGCAGCCCCAGCATTTT
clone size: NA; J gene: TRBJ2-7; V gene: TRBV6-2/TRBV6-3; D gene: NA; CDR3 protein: CASSYLKGFREQCF; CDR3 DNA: TGTGCCAGCAGTTACTTGAAGGGGTTCAGGGAGCAGTGCTTC
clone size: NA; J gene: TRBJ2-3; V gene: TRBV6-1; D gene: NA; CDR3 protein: CATSEGSGTDTQYF; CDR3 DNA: TGTGCCACCAGTGAGGGTAGCGGGACAGATACACAGTATTTT
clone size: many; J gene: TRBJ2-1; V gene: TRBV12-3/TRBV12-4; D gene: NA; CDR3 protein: CASSFGPRKEQFF; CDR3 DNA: TGTGCCAGCAGTTTCGGGCCCCGGAAGGAGCAGTTCTTC
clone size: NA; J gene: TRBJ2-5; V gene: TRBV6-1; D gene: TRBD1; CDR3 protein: CASLPRTGTQETRYF; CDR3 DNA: TGTGCCAGCTTACCTCGGACAGGGACCCAAGAGACCCGGTACTTC
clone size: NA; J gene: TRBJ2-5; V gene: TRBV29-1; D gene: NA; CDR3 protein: CSVEEEYGPVQEIQYF; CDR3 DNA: TGCAGCGTTGAAGAGGAATACGGGCCAGTCCAAGAGATCCAGTACTTC
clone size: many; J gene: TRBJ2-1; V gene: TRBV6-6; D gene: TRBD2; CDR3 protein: CASSYSLAGGSSSYNEQFF; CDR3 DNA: TGTGCCAGCAGTTACTCACTAGCGGGAGGATCGAGCTCCTACAATGAGCAGTTCTTC
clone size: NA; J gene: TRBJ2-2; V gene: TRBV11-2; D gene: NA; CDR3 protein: CASSEPSGDRGLLELFF; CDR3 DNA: TGTGCCAGCAGCGAACCATCGGGGGATCGGGGGTTACTGGAGCTGTTTTTT
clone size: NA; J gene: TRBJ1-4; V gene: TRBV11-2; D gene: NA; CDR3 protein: CASSFSGKVLKKLFF; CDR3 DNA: TGTGCCAGCAGCTTCTCCGGGAAAGTATTGAAAAAACTGTTTTTT
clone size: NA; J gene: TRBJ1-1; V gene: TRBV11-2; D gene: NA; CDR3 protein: CASSLVRGTEAFF; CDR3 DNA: TGTGCCAGTAGCTTAGTTCGTGGCACTGAAGCTTTCTTT
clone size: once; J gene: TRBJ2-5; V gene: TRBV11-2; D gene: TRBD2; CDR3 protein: CASSQTPGGGIEIQCF; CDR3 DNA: TGTGCCAGCAGCCAAACTCCTGGCGGGGGGATAGAGATACAGTGCTTC
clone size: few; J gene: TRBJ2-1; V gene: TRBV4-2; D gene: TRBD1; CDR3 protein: CASSQDWRTGRVYNEQFF; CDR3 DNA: TGTGCCAGCAGCCAAGATTGGAGGACAGGCAGAGTCTACAATGAGCAGTTCTTC
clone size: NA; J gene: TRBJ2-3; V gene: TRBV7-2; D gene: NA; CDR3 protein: CASSFGGGQGSTDTQYF; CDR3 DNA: TGTGCCAGCAGCTTTGGGGGGGGGCAGGGAAGCACAGATACGCAGTATTTT
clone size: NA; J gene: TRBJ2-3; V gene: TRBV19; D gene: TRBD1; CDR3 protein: CASRKGQEPFTDTQYF; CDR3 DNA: TGTGCCAGTAGGAAGGGACAGGAACCCTTCACAGATACGCAGTATTTT
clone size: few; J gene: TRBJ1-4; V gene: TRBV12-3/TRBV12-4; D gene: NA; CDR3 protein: CTSSLAGTEKLFF; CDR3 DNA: TGTACCAGCAGTTTAGCGGGAACTGAAAAACTGTTTTTT
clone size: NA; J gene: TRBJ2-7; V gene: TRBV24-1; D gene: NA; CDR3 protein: CATSDGDPGVYEQYF; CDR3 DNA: TGTGCCACCAGTGATGGGGACCCCGGGGTGTACGAGCAGTACTTC
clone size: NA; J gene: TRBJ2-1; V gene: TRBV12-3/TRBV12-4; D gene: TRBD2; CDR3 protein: CASSSRLAGRGVQFF; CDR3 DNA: TGTGCCAGCAGTTCGAGACTAGCGGGAAGGGGTGTGCAGTTCTTC
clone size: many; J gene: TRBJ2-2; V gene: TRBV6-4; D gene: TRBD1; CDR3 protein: CASSEQGANTGELFF; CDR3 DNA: TGTGCCAGCAGTGAACAGGGGGCGAACACCGGGGAGCTGTTTTTT
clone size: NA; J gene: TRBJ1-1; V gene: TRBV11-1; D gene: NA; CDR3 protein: CVSSAGLIMITEAFF; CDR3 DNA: TGTGTCAGCAGCGCCGGACTTATTATGATCACTGAAGCTTTCTTT
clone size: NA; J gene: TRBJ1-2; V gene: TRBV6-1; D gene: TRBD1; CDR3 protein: CASSEPGGGYAYTF; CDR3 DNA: TGTGCCAGCAGTGAACCAGGGGGCGGATATGCCTACACCTTC
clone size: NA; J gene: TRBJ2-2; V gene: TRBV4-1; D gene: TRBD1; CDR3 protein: CANTQTDRFYGELFF; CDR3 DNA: TGCGCCAACACACAGACGGACAGGTTCTACGGGGAGCTGTTTTTT